The T cell receptor (beta chain) described here comes from a study of memory CD4+ T cells and cytomegalovirus serostatus. Study overall: Donors were healthy Belgian adults, several CMV seropositive and some 24 seronegative.

Single viable CD3+CD4+CD8-CD45RO+ cells were sorted as the memory CD4+ T cells. The CDR3 is 12 amino acids. Germline CDR1 SGHAT, CDR2 FQNNGV. V lost 7 bases and J 6 bases, leaving 12 bases between the germline ends. Notes on the study in general: A US-trained random forest predicted CMV serostatus with median AUC around 0.9. Suggested: most of the CMV-linked TCR signature lies in CD4+ memory cells.

Using immunoSEQ multiplex PCR, the repertoire was profiled, and TCRdb retains in-frame clones only, with some absent. Of some 87,000 clones listed, roughly 80% were seen once; the top ten hold 3.6%. About this clone: As yet, its antigen is unknown.

Sample: memory CD4+ T cells from blood. V usage is TRBV11-2 and J usage is TRBJ2-5, with D uncertain. The sequence was collected from an adult in good health and CMV-seropositive. The CDR3 reads CASTLIDQTQYF. The CDR3 DNA sequence: TGTGCCAGCACCCTAATCGATCAGACCCAGTACTTC.